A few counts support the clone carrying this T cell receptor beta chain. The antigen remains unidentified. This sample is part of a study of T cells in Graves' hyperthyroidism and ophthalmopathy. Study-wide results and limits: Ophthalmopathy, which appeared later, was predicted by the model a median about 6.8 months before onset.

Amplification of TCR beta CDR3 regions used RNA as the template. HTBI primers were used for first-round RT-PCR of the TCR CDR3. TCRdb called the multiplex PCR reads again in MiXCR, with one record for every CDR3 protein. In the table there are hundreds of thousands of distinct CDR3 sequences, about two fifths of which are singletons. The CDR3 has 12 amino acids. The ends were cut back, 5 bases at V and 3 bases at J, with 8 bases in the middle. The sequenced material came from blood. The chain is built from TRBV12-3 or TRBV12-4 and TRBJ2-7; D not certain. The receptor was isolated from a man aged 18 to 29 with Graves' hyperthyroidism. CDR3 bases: TGTGCCAGCAGTCTGGAATACTACGAGCAGTACTTC. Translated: CASSLEYYEQYF.